The text below deals with one TCR beta chain. Its antigen is undetermined. This entry comes from a study of T cell repertoires in cytomegalovirus infection. V lost 7 bases, J lost 8 bases, and 17 bases lay in between. The CDR3 extends over 13 amino acids. The germline V gene has CDR1 SQVTM and CDR2 ANQGSEA. Using its own MiXCR run on the reads, TCRdb lists one record per CDR3 protein. The sample contains about 220,000 distinct CDR3 sequences, 35% to 45% of which appear only once. Study-level findings and limits: There were HLA-C-restricted CMV-specific TCR beta clonotypes dominating the ex vivo response.

The origin of this receptor is a human donor in good health (CMV status not recorded). Some clones in this sample may be carry-over from other donors' samples. V and J are TRBV29-1 and TRBJ1-4; D perhaps matches TRBD1 (5 bases). The specimen was CD8+ T cells from cultured PBMCs, collected from culture after CMV antigen stimulation. CDR3 amino acids: CSALGGWDEKLFF. The CDR3 DNA sequence: TGCAGCGCACTGGGGGGTTGGGACGAAAAACTGTTTTTT.